Listed here are 11 T cell receptor beta chains from one sample, sequenced in a study of blood T cells in healthy people across ages. Next came a second PCR, run for about 7 to 12 cycles, which used a sample-barcoded 5' primer along with a J-beta primer mix. A single record per CDR3 protein comes from TCRdb applying MiXCR to the 5' RACE reads. This table holds roughly 830,000 distinct CDR3 sequences, about 62% found once. The sequenced material came from blood. Receptors originate from a man younger than 45 in good health.

V is TRBV5-1 and J is TRBJ2-3; D gene ambiguous. The CDR3 sequence is 16 residues long. CDR1 SGHRS and CDR2 YFSETQ come from the germline V gene. With 4 bases removed from V and 0 bases from J, the gap between germline ends came to 15 bases. CDR3 nucleotide sequence: TGCGCCAGCAGCATCCGAGGAAGTGCTAGCACAGATACGCAGTATTTT. Translating gives CASSIRGSASTDTQYF.

This chain links TRBV7-9 with TRBJ1-2; D is undetermined. Per germline, CDR1 SEHNR and CDR2 FQNEAQ (reference sequence). Trimming left V 0 bases short and J 6 bases short, with 8 bases between. This CDR3 region has 13 residues. The CDR3 DNA sequence: TGTGCCAGCAGCTTAGCGGGCTTTCATGGCTACACCTTC. Residues: CASSLAGFHGYTF.

J is TRBJ1-2 and V is TRBV3-1; D possibly corresponds to TRBD1 (5 bases). CDR1 LGHDT and CDR2 YNNKEL come from the germline V gene (reference sequence). V was pared by 6 bases and J by 6 bases, with 14 bases between. This CDR3 spans 13 amino acids. The CDR3 bases are TGTGCCAGCAGGTCCCCACCGGACAATGGCTACACCTTC. Residues: CASRSPPDNGYTF. The whole variable domain, filled in from reference TRBV3-1 and TRBJ1-2, reads DTAVSQTPKYLVTQMGNDKSIKCEQNLGHDTMYWYKQDSKKFLKIMFSYNNKELIINETVPNRFSPKSPDKAHLNLHINSLELGDSAVYFCASRSPPDNGYTFGSGTRLTVV.

This clonotype was counted a few times. The rearrangement uses TRBV28 and TRBJ1-2, with D unclear. The CDR3 extends over 15 amino acids. Trimming stripped 7 bases from V and 2 bases from J, with 17 bases between. Germline V gene lookup returns CDR1 MDHEN and CDR2 SYDVKM. The CDR3 nucleotides are TGTGCCAGCACCCCCAAGGACCGGCCAAACTATGGCTACACCTTC. It is translated as CASTPKDRPNYGYTF.

The chain has TRBV11-2 and TRBJ1-2, with TRBD1 matching 7 bases. V was pared by 5 bases and J by 4 bases, with 7 bases of the junction left unmatched. CDR1 is SGHAT and CDR2 is FQNNGV in the germline V gene. This CDR3 contains 14 residues. The CDR3 DNA reads as TGTGCCAGCAGCCTAACAGGGACAGTCTATGGCTACACCTTC. Translated, it gives CASSLTGTVYGYTF.

This clonotype showed up just once. The chain recombines TRBV6-5 with TRBJ1-5, with D uncertain. The ends were cut back, 5 bases at V and 3 bases at J, with 11 bases in the middle. Germline assignment: CDR1 MNHEY and CDR2 SVGAGI. This CDR3 spans 14 amino acids. The DNA for the CDR3 is TGTGCCAGCAGTGCCCGGGCCACCAATCAGCCCCAGCATTTT. This gives the protein CASSARATNQPQHF.

The rearrangement links TRBV2 to TRBJ1-2, with 7 positions matching TRBD1. Germline assignment: CDR1 SNHLY and CDR2 FYNNEI. This CDR3 comprises 14 residues. V lost 10 bases, J lost 2 bases, and 10 bases stayed unmatched. The CDR3 reads CATPKGQMNYGYTF. The CDR3, as DNA: TGTGCCACCCCGAAGGGACAGATGAACTATGGCTACACCTTC.

The chain is built from TRBV7-2 and TRBJ1-2; D may be TRBD1 (5 bases). The CDR3 runs 15 residues. The V gene's germline CDR1 is SGHTA and CDR2 FQGNSA. The V end lost 3 bases, the J end lost 4 bases, and 15 bases lay between the germline ends. The CDR3 reads CASSFATGSLYGYTF. As DNA, the CDR3 is TGTGCCAGCAGCTTTGCCACAGGCTCCCTCTATGGCTACACCTTC.

The V call is TRBV29-1, the J call TRBJ2-7, with TRBD1 matching over 7 bases. Near its end, the DNA agrees better with TRBJ2-5, so the J call may be wrong. Looked up from germline, CDR1 is SQVTM and CDR2 is ANQGSEA. The CDR3 is 12 amino acids. The CDR3 here is CSVGRGPETQYF. In DNA form, the CDR3 reads TGCAGCGTTGGTAGGGGGCCAGAGACCCAGTACTTC.

V gene TRBV29-1 combines with J gene TRBJ2-2, with TRBD2 identical over 8 bases. Germline lookup yields CDR1 SQVTM and CDR2 ANQGSEA. CDR3 length equals 13 residues. After removal of 5 bases from V and 2 bases from J, the junction contained 1 base not matched to a gene. The CDR3 bases are TGCAGCGTTATAGCGGGAAACACCGGGGAGCTGTTTTTT. It translates to CSVIAGNTGELFF.

This rearrangement joins TRBV7-2 to TRBJ1-5; D gene uncertain. V lost 3 bases, J lost 5 bases, and 8 bases lay in between. The CDR3 has 13 residues. Per germline, CDR1 SGHTA and CDR2 FQGNSA. CDR3 in amino acids: CASSFWEDQPQHF. The CDR3 DNA reads TGTGCCAGCAGCTTCTGGGAGGATCAGCCCCAGCATTTT.